Reported below is one T cell receptor (beta chain). Its antigen remains unknown. This entry belongs to a study of shared clonotypes between healthy human individuals. Study information: The cohort comprised a couple of women and a few men. Their ages spanned 18 to 49 years.

Points from the study as a whole: Generation probability values for non-shared clonotypes were lower than those for clonotypes shared by all four donors. Incompleteness in sorted-subset sequencing, despite large depth, was shown by rarefaction. Across a handful of donors, naive CD4 shared roughly 5.2%, naive CD8 3.5% to 4%, memory CD4 about 2.4%, memory CD8 0.4% to 0.5%.

Naive CD8 cells, CD45RO-negative and positively selected for CCR7, excluded terminally differentiated effector memory CD45RA+ cells. TCRdb keeps only in-frame clones here, not all; method: immunoSEQ multiplex PCR. The sample carries 1.5 million to 2.5 million clones, about 95% recorded once. CDR3 length: 16 residues. V dropped 0 bases and J dropped 3; count of bases not matched to a gene: 7. Germline loops: CDR1 MGHRA, CDR2 YSYEKL. This clonotype originated in a man aged 18 to 30 in good health. The sequencing sample was made of naive CD8+ T cells sorted from blood. J is TRBJ2-7 and V is TRBV4-1, with 8 bases that match TRBD2. The CDR3: CASSQEGPAGDYEQYF. In nucleotides, the CDR3 is TGCGCCAGCAGCCAAGAAGGGCCAGCGGGGGACTACGAGCAGTACTTC.